This T cell receptor (beta chain) emerged from a study of blood T cell repertoires in COVID-19. The overall study: The United States, Italy and Spain provided the acute and convalescent COVID-19 samples. The analysed material was cDNA or gDNA that came from T cells, B-cell-depleted T cells, or PBMCs.

Per the original data handling: Amplification of reference gene primers was used by the study to estimate nucleated cell counts. Some clones are missing from TCRdb's copy, which holds only in-frame ones; the method was immunoSEQ multiplex PCR. From that table come the V and J calls and clone size; the DNA was used to work out D and trimming. The table includes about 400,000 clones, around 89% detected once. Germline assignment: CDR1 MDHEN and CDR2 SYDVKM. Germline trimming cut 7 bases from V and 1 base from J; bases unmatched to any gene: 3. The CDR3 totals 14 residues. The rearrangement joins TRBV28 to TRBJ2-3, with 9 bases identical to TRBD2. The TCR was taken from a woman aged 25 to 39 with acute or convalescent COVID-19. The sample consisted of peripheral blood. CDR3 coding DNA: TGTGCCAGCACGGTAGCGGGAGGCACAGATACGCAGTATTTT. Its protein product is CASTVAGGTDTQYF.